These 32 T cell receptor beta chains were sequenced from one sample in a study of T cell responses to AZD1222 COVID-19 vaccine. Sequenced by immunoSEQ multiplex PCR; TCRdb stores in-frame clones only, minus some. The sample lists tens of thousands of clones, approximately 88% occurring once. This specimen was peripheral blood, taken 28 days after the second AZD1222 dose. The receptors stem from an adult who received the AZD1222 COVID-19 vaccine.

This chain connects TRBV4-1 to TRBJ1-1; no firm D call. CDR1 MGHRA and CDR2 YSYEKL come from the germline V gene. This CDR3 has 14 residues. V dropped 5 bases and J dropped 5 bases, with 15 bases sitting between them. The CDR3 here is CASSGTPGLTEAFF. CDR3 in DNA: TGCGCCAGCAGCGGAACCCCGGGGTTGACTGAAGCTTTCTTT.

The chain carries TRBV9 and TRBJ1-4; tentatively, D is TRBD1 (5 bases). Germline values: CDR1 SGDLS, CDR2 YYNGEE. This CDR3 is 14 amino acids long. Trimming took 4 bases from V and 8 from J, leaving 15 bases between them. For the CDR3, the DNA is TGTGCCAGCAGCCCGGGGCAGGGTCTCGAAAAACTGTTTTTT. It specifies CASSPGQGLEKLFF.

The chain carries TRBV2 and TRBJ1-5; TRBD1 is a possible D gene (5 bases). Germline CDR1 SNHLY, CDR2 FYNNEI. The CDR3 contains 15 residues. Trimming stripped 2 bases from V and 5 bases from J, with 13 bases between. Here the CDR3 DNA reads TGTGCCAGCAGTGAATATCAGGGAGCGGATCAGCCCCAGCATTTT. It specifies CASSEYQGADQPQHF.

The chain carries TRBV11-1 and TRBJ2-3, with 10 nucleotides matching TRBD2. Trimming cost V 5 bases and J 2 bases; bases outside gene matches: 7. Per germline, CDR1 SGHAT and CDR2 FQDESV (reference sequence). The CDR3 is made up of 16 amino acids. CDR3 DNA sequence: TGTGCCAGCAGCCCCCAGAGCGGGGGGGTCACAGATACGCAGTATTTT. Protein sequence: CASSPQSGGVTDTQYF.

The rearrangement links TRBV7-2 to TRBJ2-6; D remains unclear. The CDR3 consists of 14 residues. Germline V lookup: CDR1 SGHTA, CDR2 FQGNSA. V was trimmed by 7 bases and J by 0 bases, leaving 7 bases between them. CDR3 in amino acids: CASIFISGANVLTF. The CDR3, as DNA: TGTGCCAGCATCTTTATCTCTGGGGCCAACGTCCTGACTTTC. The full variable domain, with the rest looked up from reference TRBV7-2 and TRBJ2-6, is GAGVSQSPSNKVTEKGKDVELRCDPISGHTALYWYRQSLGQGLEFLIYFQGNSAPDKSGLPSDRFSAERTGGSVSTLTIQRTQQEDSAVYLCASIFISGANVLTFGAGSRLTVL.

The genes are TRBV2 and TRBJ2-7, with 13 bases that match TRBD2. The junction had 2 bases not matched to a gene; V was cut back by 10 bases and J by 2 bases. The CDR3 has 13 amino acids. Germline CDR1 and CDR2: SNHLY and FYNNEI. The CDR3 bases are TGTGCCATGGGGACTAGCGGGACCTACGAGCAGTACTTC. Translated: CAMGTSGTYEQYF. The full variable domain, in which reference TRBV2 and TRBJ2-7 provide the parts outside the CDR3, is EPEVTQTPSHQVTQMGQEVILRCVPISNHLYFYWYRQILGQKVEFLVSFYNNEISEKSEIFDDQFSVERPDGSNFTLKIRSTKLEDSAMYFCAMGTSGTYEQYFGPGTRLTVT.

The genes are TRBV27 and TRBJ1-6; 7 nucleotides align to TRBD1. Germline V gene sequence: CDR1 MNHEY, CDR2 SMNVEV (reference sequence). The CDR3 runs to 15 residues. V was clipped by 6 bases and J by 7 bases; unmatched bases: 9. This chain's CDR3 is CASRSRQGTNSPLHF. Written as DNA, the CDR3 is TGTGCCAGCAGATCTAGACAGGGTACCAATTCACCCCTCCACTTT.

This clone was recorded only once. This rearrangement joins TRBV5-6 to TRBJ2-4; the D gene is possibly TRBD1 (5 bases). V dropped 5 bases and J dropped 0 bases, with 9 bases sitting between them. CDR3 length: 14 amino acids. The germline V gene has CDR1 SGHDT and CDR2 YYEEEE. The CDR3 bases are TGTGCCAGCAGTTGGACACTAGCCAAAAACATTCAGTACTTC. It specifies CASSWTLAKNIQYF. Together with reference TRBV5-6 and TRBJ2-4, the CDR3 gives the full variable domain: DAGVTQSPTHLIKTRGQQVTLRCSPKSGHDTVSWYQQALGQGPQFIFQYYEEEERQRGNFPDRFSGHQFPNYSSELNVNALLLGDSALYLCASSWTLAKNIQYFGAGTRLSVL.

The chain carries TRBV7-9 and TRBJ1-4; D perhaps matches TRBD1 (5 bases). This CDR3 is built from 17 residues. From germline, CDR1 is SEHNR and CDR2 FQNEAQ (reference sequence). Trimming took off 5 bases at V and 0 bases at J, with 16 bases between the two ends. The DNA for the CDR3 is TGTGCCAGCAGCCCCCTTCAGGGCTTAGCAACTAATGAAAAACTGTTTTTT. Residues: CASSPLQGLATNEKLFF.

This rearrangement joins TRBV18 to TRBJ1-3, with 7 bases identical to TRBD1. The J segment lost 0 bases and the V segment lost 3 bases, leaving 8 bases of the junction unmatched. Germline V lookup: CDR1 KGHSH, CDR2 LQKENI. This CDR3 is built from 17 residues. The CDR3 nucleotides are TGTGCCAGCTCACCGGCCGGGACAGAGAGCTCTGGAAACACCATATATTTT. Translated: CASSPAGTESSGNTIYF.

V and J are TRBV11-2 and TRBJ1-3; 7 nucleotides agree with TRBD1. V lost 3 bases to trimming and J lost 5 bases; unmatched junction nucleotides: 4. CDR1 and CDR2 from the germline V gene are SGHAT and FQNNGV. The CDR3 has 14 residues. CDR3 residues: CASSLGTARNTIYF. The CDR3 nucleotides read TGTGCCAGCAGCTTGGGGACAGCGAGAAACACCATATATTTT.

The CDR3 DNA sequence: TGTGCCAGCAGCGGGGACAGCTCCTATAATTCACCCCTCCACTTT. It is translated as CASSGDSSYNSPLHF. V gene TRBV7-2 combines with J gene TRBJ1-6; 7 bases are a match to TRBD1. The junction had 1 base not matched to a gene; V was cut back by 5 bases and J by 0 bases. The CDR3 consists of 15 residues. The germline gives CDR1 SGHTA, CDR2 FQGNSA.

The chain links TRBV3-1 (or the pseudogene TRBV3-2) to TRBJ2-3; 9 nucleotides line up with TRBD2. The CDR3 consists of 15 residues. CDR1 is LGHDT and CDR2 is YNNKEL in the germline V gene (reference sequence). V dropped 1 base and J dropped 1; count of bases not matched to a gene: 0. In nucleotides, the CDR3 is TGTGCCAGCAGCCAAGGCGGGGGGGGCACAGATACGCAGTATTTT. This sequence encodes CASSQGGGGTDTQYF.

The chain links TRBV5-6 to TRBJ1-1; 7 bases are shared with TRBD1. The CDR3 runs 15 residues. V shed 1 base, J shed 5 bases, and the junction held 8 bases outside the gene matches. Per germline, CDR1 SGHDT and CDR2 YYEEEE. CDR3 in DNA: TGTGCCAGCAGCTTGTTTGCAGGGGGTCGAACTGAAGCTTTCTTT. Translated: CASSLFAGGRTEAFF.

The chain combines TRBV18 with TRBJ1-6; D gene unclear. This CDR3 region has 15 residues. CDR1 is KGHSH, CDR2 LQKENI, per germline. V lost 1 base, J lost 0 bases, and 4 bases lay in between. The CDR3 protein is CASSPLDSYNSPLHF. CDR3 sequence (DNA): TGTGCCAGCTCACCACTGGACTCCTATAATTCACCCCTCCACTTT.

The chain carries TRBV30 and TRBJ1-6; D unclear. V was cut by 1 base and J by 0 bases, with 7 bases left in between. This CDR3 region has 15 residues. Germline lookup yields CDR1 GTSNPN and CDR2 SVGIG (reference sequence). CDR3 nucleotide sequence: TGTGCCTGGAGTGGTGATAGCTCCTATAATTCACCCCTCCACTTT. Its protein product is CAWSGDSSYNSPLHF.

The chain has TRBV20-1 and TRBJ1-1, with D uncertain. The CDR3 has 11 residues. V was clipped by 0 bases and J by 14 bases, with 13 bases between them. Looked up from germline, CDR1 is DFQATT and CDR2 is SNEGSKA (reference sequence). DNA for the CDR3: TGCAGTGCTAGAGATCCATCCGCGCAGTTCTTT. Protein product: CSARDPSAQFF.

The rearrangement joins TRBV5-1 to TRBJ2-2, with D unclear. Germline V gene data show CDR1 as SGHRS and CDR2 as YFSETQ. V was pared by 0 bases and J by 0 bases, with 6 bases between. The CDR3 has 15 amino acids. The CDR3 sequence is CASSLVGTNTGELFF. DNA for the CDR3: TGCGCCAGCAGCTTGGTAGGGACGAACACCGGGGAGCTGTTTTTT.

The rearrangement links TRBV18 to TRBJ2-7; no clear D. Trimming took 3 bases from V and 0 from J, leaving 12 bases between them. The CDR3 is made up of 15 amino acids. In germline, CDR1 is KGHSH, CDR2 LQKENI. The CDR3 region has the DNA TGTGCCAGCTCACCTTCCACAGTTCCCTCCTACGAGCAGTACTTC. This encodes CASSPSTVPSYEQYF.

In its sample, this clone was seen once. The rearrangement links TRBV11-2 to TRBJ2-3; the D gene is possibly TRBD2 (6 bases). Trimming stripped 5 bases from V and 2 bases from J, with 17 bases between. CDR3 length: 16 residues. CDR1 SGHAT and CDR2 FQNNGV come from the germline V gene. The CDR3 DNA reads TGTGCCAGCAGCCGAGGACTAAGACAGATCACAGATACGCAGTATTTT. Translation gives CASSRGLRQITDTQYF.

The rearrangement links TRBV10-1 to TRBJ1-2; TRBD1 matches at 7 bases. The CDR3 extends over 19 amino acids. The V segment lost 3 bases and the J segment 0 bases; nucleotides outside the gene matches: 16. Germline V gene data show CDR1 as WNHNN and CDR2 as SYGVQD (reference sequence). CDR3 coding DNA: TGCGCCAGCAGTGAACCAGACAGGGTAGAATCTCCCCCTAACTATGGCTACACCTTC. It translates to CASSEPDRVESPPNYGYTF.

The chain recombines TRBV10-2 with TRBJ1-1; tentatively, D is TRBD1 (5 bases). Per the germline V gene, CDR1 is WSHSY and CDR2 is SAAADI. The V end was cut by 10 bases, the J end by 0 bases, with 12 bases between. The CDR3 length is 13 residues. CDR3 protein: CATRGAMNTEAFF. In nucleotides, the CDR3 is TGCGCCACCCGAGGGGCCATGAACACTGAAGCTTTCTTT.

This chain uses TRBV7-3 with TRBJ1-1; D unclear. The CDR3 has 14 amino acids. V shed 5 bases and J shed 2 bases, with 12 bases lying between them. Germline CDR1 and CDR2: SGHTA and FQGTGA. In DNA, the CDR3 is TGTGCCAGCAGCCCCGGCGGGCATAACACTGAAGCTTTCTTT. This encodes CASSPGGHNTEAFF. The whole variable domain, remainder taken from reference TRBV7-3 and TRBJ1-1, is GAGVSQTPSNKVTEKGKYVELRCDPISGHTALYWYRQSLGQGPEFLIYFQGTGAADDSGLPNDRFFAVRPEGSVSTLKIQRTERGDSAVYLCASSPGGHNTEAFFGQGTRLTVV.

This rearrangement joins TRBV7-9 to TRBJ2-3, with a tentative D call TRBD2 (6 bases). Germline V gene lookup returns CDR1 SEHNR and CDR2 FQNEAQ (reference sequence). This CDR3 region has 12 residues. The ends were cut back, 4 bases at V and 9 bases at J, with 11 bases in the middle. DNA for the CDR3: TGTGCCAGCAGCTCCCCGGGGGACACGCAGTATTTT. This encodes CASSSPGDTQYF.

The chain links TRBV6-1 to TRBJ1-2; D unresolved. Germline V gives CDR1 MNHNS, CDR2 SASEGT. This CDR3 is 14 amino acids long. Trimming left V 2 bases short and J 0 bases short, with 7 bases between. DNA of the CDR3: TGTGCCAGCAGTGAATGGGCAGCTAACTATGGCTACACCTTC. Translated, it gives CASSEWAANYGYTF.

CDR3 sequence: CASSLGGTGAFF. CDR3 in DNA: TGTGCCAGCAGCTTAGGGGGGACAGGAGCTTTCTTT. The V call is TRBV7-9, the J call TRBJ1-1, with 8 bases identical to TRBD1. In germline, CDR1 is SEHNR, CDR2 FQNEAQ (reference sequence). The J segment lost 10 bases and the V segment lost 1 base, leaving 2 bases of the junction unmatched. This CDR3 contains 12 residues.

V is TRBV5-1 and J is TRBJ1-4; D is uncertain. The CDR3 spans 12 residues. With 1 base removed from V and 5 bases from J, the gap between germline ends came to 3 bases. Germline V gives CDR1 SGHRS, CDR2 YFSETQ. This CDR3 reads CASSLQNEKLFF. The DNA of the CDR3 is TGCGCCAGCAGCTTGCAAAATGAAAAACTGTTTTTT.

This clone is a singleton in its sample. This chain uses TRBV5-4 with TRBJ2-1, with 15 bases fitting TRBD2. The CDR3 spans 14 residues. CDR1 and CDR2 (germline): SGHNT, YYREEE (reference sequence). Unmatched junction bases numbered 2, after V lost 3 bases and J lost 10 bases. CDR3 loop: CASSSGLAGGEQFF. CDR3 nucleotide sequence: TGTGCCAGCAGCTCGGGACTAGCGGGGGGAGAGCAGTTCTTC.

The CDR3 coding sequence is TGTGCCAGCAGTTTTTATAGCAATCAGCCCCAGCATTTT. Encoded protein: CASSFYSNQPQHF. This chain uses TRBV12-3 or TRBV12-4 with TRBJ1-5; D is undetermined. Trimming shortened V by 3 bases and J by 0 bases, and 3 bases separated the two germline ends. This CDR3 spans 13 amino acids.

This sequence joins TRBV27 and TRBJ1-4; D ambiguous. Trimming shortened V by 6 bases and J by 10 bases, and 12 bases separated the two germline ends. CDR1 and CDR2 (germline): MNHEY, SMNVEV (reference sequence). This CDR3 has 12 amino acids. Here the CDR3 DNA reads TGTGCCAGCAGCACCCGTATGGGAAAACTGTTTTTT. Its protein product is CASSTRMGKLFF.

Only one count was recorded for this clone. V is TRBV9 and J is TRBJ1-6; D not certain. The CDR3 sequence is 15 residues long. V was trimmed by 0 bases and J by 9 bases, leaving 13 bases between them. The germline V gene encodes CDR1 SGDLS and CDR2 YYNGEE. Written as DNA, the CDR3 is TGTGCCAGCAGCGTAGATCATCGGTTATCTTCACCCCTCCACTTT. Translating gives CASSVDHRLSSPLHF.

The chain has TRBV6-2 or TRBV6-3 and TRBJ2-1, with 14 bases lining up with TRBD2. V shed 4 bases, J shed 7 bases, and the junction held 15 bases outside the gene matches. CDR1 is MNHEY, CDR2 SVGEGT, per germline. CDR3 length equals 19 residues. The CDR3 DNA sequence: TGTGCCAGCAGTTCCTACCGACTAGCGGGGGGGCTAGTGGGGAATGAGCAGTTCTTC. Protein product: CASSSYRLAGGLVGNEQFF.